Following are 19 T cell receptor beta chains from one sample sequenced in a study of blood T cell repertoires in COVID-19. Data came from immunoSEQ multiplex PCR; TCRdb stores just in-frame clones and leaves some out. The data contain just over 250,000 clones, about nine tenths of them singletons. The sequenced material came from peripheral blood. These receptors all stem from a man aged 40-55 years who had recovered from COVID-19.

The chain carries TRBV5-1 and TRBJ2-1; D perhaps matches TRBD2 (6 bases). The germline CDR1 and CDR2 sequences are SGHRS and YFSETQ. V lost 1 base and J lost 10, with 15 bases in between. CDR3 length: 14 amino acids. CDR3 in amino acids: CASSLIGSAPEQFF. The CDR3 DNA is TGCGCCAGCAGCTTGATCGGGAGTGCCCCCGAGCAGTTCTTC.

This chain connects TRBV11-2 to TRBJ1-4; D not certain. Germline CDR1 is SGHAT and CDR2 is FQNNGV. The CDR3 has 15 residues. V was cut by 6 bases and J by 0 bases, with 11 bases left in between. For the CDR3, the DNA is TGTGCCAGCAGTTCGAGACAAGCAACTAATGAAAAACTGTTTTTT. This codes for CASSSRQATNEKLFF.

The chain recombines TRBV4-3 with TRBJ2-3, with D tentatively TRBD2 (5 bases). Trimming shortened V by 0 bases and J by 6 bases, and 16 bases separated the two germline ends. Germline loops: CDR1 LGHNA, CDR2 YSLEER. CDR3 length: 16 residues. The DNA of the CDR3 is TGCGCCAGCAGCCAAGAAGGGAGAGCTCTTCTGGATACGCAGTATTTT. Its translation is CASSQEGRALLDTQYF.

The chain employs TRBV6-2 or TRBV6-3 and TRBJ1-6; D remains unclear. Per the germline V gene, CDR1 is MNHEY and CDR2 is SVGEGT. This CDR3 region has 14 residues. Trimming cost V 2 bases and J 10 bases, with 12 bases left between them. CDR3: CASSYKTDGSPLHF. The CDR3 nucleotides are TGTGCCAGCAGTTACAAAACAGATGGATCACCCCTCCACTTT.

The chain is built from TRBV9 and TRBJ1-2; D gene uncertain. V was trimmed by 2 bases and J by 3 bases, leaving 23 bases between them. From germline, CDR1 is SGDLS and CDR2 YYNGEE. The CDR3 contains 18 residues. CDR3 sequence reads: CASSVFSRRLSLYYGYTF. The CDR3 region has the DNA TGTGCCAGCAGCGTTTTTTCCAGGAGACTATCTCTTTACTATGGCTACACCTTC.

This clone has a handful of counts. The chain has TRBV4-2 and TRBJ2-1; 11 nucleotides agree with TRBD2. Germline V gene lookup returns CDR1 LGHNA and CDR2 YNFKEQ. With 4 bases clipped from V and 5 bases from J, the junction kept 13 bases outside the gene matches. This CDR3 is 18 amino acids long. The CDR3 nucleotides are TGTGCCAGCAGCCCAAGGACTAGCGGGCCATATTATAACAATGAGCAGTTCTTC. Translating it yields CASSPRTSGPYYNNEQFF.

In this sample, this clone turned up a few times. The chain is built from TRBV27 and TRBJ1-6; D gene unclear. CDR3 length: 12 residues. Germline V gives CDR1 MNHEY, CDR2 SMNVEV (reference sequence). Between the trimmed V and J ends, which lost 6 bases and 14 bases, there was a span of 14 bases. The DNA of the CDR3 is TGTGCCAGCAGGGAGGTTGGTTTCACCCTCCACTTT. This encodes CASREVGFTLHF.

The chain is built from TRBV4-3 and TRBJ1-1; a weak D match, TRBD1 (6 bases). Germline V gene data show CDR1 as LGHNA and CDR2 as YSLEER. There are 14 residues in the CDR3. V was pared by 2 bases and J by 4 bases, with 11 bases between. The DNA of the CDR3 is TGCGCCAGCAGCCAATACAGGGAATCCACTGAAGCTTTCTTT. Residues: CASSQYRESTEAFF.

V and J are TRBV5-6 and TRBJ2-2; TRBD1 is a possible D gene (6 bases). The germline V gene has CDR1 SGHDT and CDR2 YYEEEE. Trimming took 2 bases from V and 6 from J, leaving 11 bases between them. The CDR3 runs to 14 residues. The CDR3 nucleotides read TGTGCCAGCAGCTTCGGACAGTTGGCCGGGGAGCTGTTTTTT. Its protein is CASSFGQLAGELFF.

The chain couples TRBV2 to TRBJ2-1, with 13 bases fitting TRBD2. V gave up 4 bases and J gave up 6 bases; unmatched junction bases: 3. Germline V gives CDR1 SNHLY, CDR2 FYNNEI. This CDR3 spans 15 amino acids. The CDR3 nucleotides read TGTGCCAGCAGTGGGGGACTAGCGGGGATCAATGAGCAGTTCTTC. Translation gives CASSGGLAGINEQFF.

This clone showed up just a few times. This chain uses TRBV18 with TRBJ1-2; D call uncertain. The ends were cut back, 0 bases at V and 10 bases at J, with 9 bases in the middle. Germline CDR1 KGHSH, CDR2 LQKENI. This CDR3 is 12 amino acids long. The CDR3 region is CASSPPGSPYTF. The CDR3, as DNA: TGTGCCAGCTCACCACCGGGCAGCCCCTACACCTTC.

The J gene is TRBJ2-7, the V gene TRBV2; TRBD2 matches 10 bases. The V gene's germline CDR1 is SNHLY and CDR2 FYNNEI. The CDR3 has 16 amino acids. J gave up 1 base and V 1 base, and 4 bases lay outside the gene matches. The CDR3: CASSEGLAGVSYEQYF. DNA for the CDR3: TGTGCCAGCAGTGAAGGTCTAGCGGGGGTGTCCTACGAGCAGTACTTC.

The gene calls are TRBV2 and TRBJ2-7; 7 bases agree with TRBD2. Germline V gene sequence: CDR1 SNHLY, CDR2 FYNNEI. With 2 bases clipped from V and 4 bases from J, the junction kept 17 bases outside the gene matches. This CDR3 is built from 18 residues. The CDR3 loop is CASSESGEGTLKPYEQYF. The CDR3 coding sequence is TGTGCCAGCAGTGAAAGCGGGGAAGGGACCCTGAAGCCTTACGAGCAGTACTTC.

V gene TRBV29-1 combines with J gene TRBJ2-3; D possibly corresponds to TRBD1 (5 bases). Germline V lookup: CDR1 SQVTM, CDR2 ANQGSEA. V was cut by 7 bases and J by 3 bases, with 14 bases left in between. This CDR3 spans 13 amino acids. For the CDR3, the DNA is TGCAGCGCCCTCCCCGCAGGGACAGATACGCAGTATTTT. It translates to CSALPAGTDTQYF.

V is TRBV14 and J is TRBJ1-1; possible D gene TRBD1, 6 bases. This CDR3 spans 15 amino acids. Germline V gene lookup returns CDR1 SGHDN and CDR2 FVKESK. Deletions cut 1 base from V and 2 bases from J, with 11 bases between. The CDR3 loop is CASSQVGALNTEAFF. The DNA of the CDR3 is TGTGCCAGCAGCCAAGTGGGGGCCCTCAACACTGAAGCTTTCTTT.

This clone came up a few times. The chain carries TRBV7-9 and TRBJ2-1, with 8 bases fitting TRBD1. CDR3 length: 14 residues. Germline V gene sequence: CDR1 SEHNR, CDR2 FQNEAQ (reference sequence). V lost 2 bases to trimming and J lost 7 bases; unmatched junction nucleotides: 4. The CDR3 coding sequence is TGTGCCAGCAGCTTACAGGGGGCCAGAAATGAGCAGTTCTTC. Translation gives CASSLQGARNEQFF. Complete variable domain (other parts from reference TRBV7-9 and TRBJ2-1): DTGVSQNPRHKITKRGQNVTFRCDPISEHNRLYWYRQTLGQGPEFLTYFQNEAQLEKSRLLSDRFSAERPKGSFSTLEIQRTEQGDSAMYLCASSLQGARNEQFFGPGTRLTVL.

The sample holds many counts of this clone. V gene TRBV10-1 combines with J gene TRBJ1-2; no firm D call. Per the germline V gene, CDR1 is WNHNN and CDR2 is SYGVQD (reference sequence). This CDR3 is built from 13 residues. The V gene lost 3 bases and the J gene lost 4 bases, with 9 bases spanning the gap. CDR3 in DNA: TGCGCCAGCAGTGAACATGGAGGCTATGGCTACACCTTC. Protein product: CASSEHGGYGYTF.

The V and J genes are TRBV6-5 and TRBJ1-1; D is possibly TRBD1 (5 bases). Trimming cost V 6 bases and J 5 bases, with 13 bases left between them. The CDR3 consists of 13 residues. Germline loops: CDR1 MNHEY, CDR2 SVGAGI. CDR3 sequence (DNA): TGTGCCAGCAGCCGGGGGGGGAGGACTGAAGCTTTCTTT. Its translation: CASSRGGRTEAFF.

V usage is TRBV10-2 and J usage is TRBJ1-3, with D perhaps TRBD1 (6 bases). Per germline, CDR1 WSHSY and CDR2 SAAADI. Deletions cut 5 bases from V and 0 bases from J, with 14 bases between. The CDR3 contains 16 residues. The chain's CDR3 is CASSKRQASSGNTIYF. The CDR3 nucleotides are TGCGCCAGCAGTAAAAGACAGGCGAGCTCTGGAAACACCATATATTTT.